A selection of T cell receptor beta chains follows, all from one sample in a study of cytomegalovirus exposure and HLA in healthy donors. Profiled with immunoSEQ multiplex PCR; TCRdb holds only in-frame clones, not every one. The sample has 110,000 or so clones; 70% to 80% are singletons. The specimen sequenced was PBMCs. The receptors were gathered from a woman in her thirties or forties in good health and CMV-seropositive. Both conserved end residues are part of each CDR3. The D gene is left open where the match is weak. Expanded clones are given a class, and other clones once, few, many or no size at all.

J gene: TRBJ2-7; clone size: NA; D gene: NA; V gene: TRBV7-9; CDR3 DNA: TGTGCCAGCAGCTTGTCACCGGGCTACGAGCAGTACTTC; CDR3 protein: CASSLSPGYEQYF
J gene: TRBJ1-6; clone size: NA; D gene: NA; V gene: TRBV30; CDR3 DNA: TGTGCCTGGAAAGATGACTTACGATCAGGGGATTATAATTCACCCCTCCACTTT; CDR3 protein: CAWKDDLRSGDYNSPLHF
J gene: TRBJ2-2; clone size: once; D gene: NA; V gene: TRBV9; CDR3 DNA: TGTGCCAGCAGCGATAGTCGGTCCGGGGAGCTGTTTTTT; CDR3 protein: CASSDSRSGELFF
J gene: TRBJ1-2; clone size: NA; D gene: TRBD1; V gene: TRBV5-1; CDR3 DNA: TGCGCCAGCAGCCAGCAGGGGGGCAGGGGCGGCTACACCTTC; CDR3 protein: CASSQQGGRGGYTF
J gene: TRBJ2-2; clone size: NA; D gene: TRBD2; V gene: TRBV9; CDR3 DNA: TGTGCCAGCGGACGACTAGCGGGGGGGACCGGGGAGCTGTTTTTT; CDR3 protein: CASGRLAGGTGELFF
J gene: TRBJ1-1; clone size: NA; D gene: NA; V gene: TRBV27; CDR3 DNA: TGTGCCAGCAGTCCTCTTTATTCCACTGAAGCTTTCTTT; CDR3 protein: CASSPLYSTEAFF
J gene: TRBJ2-7; clone size: few; D gene: NA; V gene: TRBV11-3; CDR3 DNA: TGTGCCAGCAGCTTAGGGGCCAGGGCATCTACGAAGCAGTACTTC; CDR3 protein: CASSLGARASTKQYF
J gene: TRBJ1-5; clone size: NA; D gene: TRBD1; V gene: TRBV19; CDR3 DNA: TGTGCCAGTAGTCTCCAGGACAGGGGCAGTCAGCCCCAGCATTTT; CDR3 protein: CASSLQDRGSQPQHF
J gene: TRBJ2-2; clone size: once; D gene: NA; V gene: TRBV5-1; CDR3 DNA: TGCGCCAGCAGCTTGGGAGTAGTGGGCGCCGCCGGGGAGCTGTTTTTT; CDR3 protein: CASSLGVVGAAGELFF
J gene: TRBJ2-1; clone size: NA; D gene: NA; V gene: TRBV6-5; CDR3 DNA: TGTGCCAGCAGGAAACAGGGAAACAATGAGCAGTTCTTC; CDR3 protein: CASRKQGNNEQFF
J gene: TRBJ2-7; clone size: NA; D gene: NA; V gene: TRBV2; CDR3 DNA: TGTGCCAGCGTATGGGGGGAGTGGTACGAGCAGTACTTC; CDR3 protein: CASVWGEWYEQYF
J gene: TRBJ2-7; clone size: NA; D gene: TRBD2; V gene: TRBV2; CDR3 DNA: TGTGCCAGCAGTGCCCTAGCGGGAGGGACCTACGAGCAGTACTTC; CDR3 protein: CASSALAGGTYEQYF
J gene: TRBJ2-2; clone size: NA; D gene: TRBD1; V gene: TRBV19; CDR3 DNA: TGTGCCAGTAGTCTCTACCGGGACAGGGGCCGACACCTAAACACCGGGGAGCTGTTTTTT; CDR3 protein: CASSLYRDRGRHLNTGELFF
J gene: TRBJ2-3; clone size: NA; D gene: NA; V gene: TRBV12-5; CDR3 DNA: TGTGCTAGTGGTTTGCTCCGAGGGTCAGGGGTCTCCGTAGATACGCAGTATTTT; CDR3 protein: CASGLLRGSGVSVDTQYF
J gene: TRBJ2-3; clone size: NA; D gene: NA; V gene: TRBV5-1; CDR3 DNA: TGCGCCAGCAGCTTCGGGGGATATAGCACAGATACGCAGTATTTT; CDR3 protein: CASSFGGYSTDTQYF
J gene: TRBJ1-4; clone size: NA; D gene: NA; V gene: TRBV2; CDR3 DNA: TGTGCCAGCAGTGGACAGGTTGCAACTAATGAAAAACTGTTTTTT; CDR3 protein: CASSGQVATNEKLFF
J gene: TRBJ2-3; clone size: NA; D gene: TRBD2; V gene: TRBV15; CDR3 DNA: TGTGCCACCAGCAGAGAGGGGACTAGCGGCTCAGATACGCAGTATTTT; CDR3 protein: CATSREGTSGSDTQYF
J gene: TRBJ2-2; clone size: NA; D gene: TRBD2; V gene: TRBV7-9; CDR3 DNA: TGTGCCAGCAGTCGACTAGCGGGAGTGAGCACCGGGGAGCTGTTTTTT; CDR3 protein: CASSRLAGVSTGELFF
J gene: TRBJ2-2; clone size: NA; D gene: NA; V gene: TRBV9; CDR3 DNA: TGTGCCAGCGGAGGGGTGGGGGACTCCCCCACCGGGGAGCTGTTTTTT; CDR3 protein: CASGGVGDSPTGELFF
J gene: TRBJ2-7; clone size: few; D gene: TRBD1; V gene: TRBV5-4; CDR3 DNA: TGTGCCAGCAGCTTGGGGGACAGATCCTACGAGCAGTACTTC; CDR3 protein: CASSLGDRSYEQYF
J gene: TRBJ2-7; clone size: NA; D gene: TRBD1; V gene: TRBV6-5; CDR3 DNA: TGTGCCAGCAGCAAGCTGACAGGGCGAAATTTCGAGCAGTACTTC; CDR3 protein: CASSKLTGRNFEQYF
J gene: TRBJ2-6; clone size: NA; D gene: NA; V gene: TRBV18; CDR3 DNA: TGTGCCAGCTCACCAACCGGAGTCACTGGGGCCAACGTCCTGACTTTC; CDR3 protein: CASSPTGVTGANVLTF
J gene: TRBJ2-5; clone size: few; D gene: NA; V gene: TRBV21-1; CDR3 DNA: TGTGCCAGCAGCAAAGGTAGGCTAGCGGGGGACCCCGGGTACCAAGAGACCCAGTACTTC; CDR3 protein: CASSKGRLAGDPGYQETQYF
J gene: TRBJ2-4; clone size: NA; D gene: TRBD2; V gene: TRBV6-1; CDR3 DNA: TGTGCCAGCAGTGAACCCCCCGCCGGGACTAGCGGGGCCAAAAACATTCAGTACTTC; CDR3 protein: CASSEPPAGTSGAKNIQYF
J gene: TRBJ2-7; clone size: NA; D gene: NA; V gene: TRBV19; CDR3 DNA: TGTGCCAGTAGTATACGAGACACCCTATCCTACGAGCAGTACTTC; CDR3 protein: CASSIRDTLSYEQYF
J gene: TRBJ2-6; clone size: once; D gene: TRBD2; V gene: TRBV7-2; CDR3 DNA: TGTGCCAGCAGCTTAGTCGGGGGGAACTCTGGGGCCAACGTCCTGACTTTC; CDR3 protein: CASSLVGGNSGANVLTF
J gene: TRBJ2-1; clone size: NA; D gene: TRBD1; V gene: TRBV10-3; CDR3 DNA: TGTGCCATCAGTGCCCTAGGGACAGGGACCCCCAATGAGCAGTTCTTC; CDR3 protein: CAISALGTGTPNEQFF
J gene: TRBJ2-7; clone size: NA; D gene: TRBD1; V gene: TRBV18; CDR3 DNA: TGTGCCAGCTCACCAGGAGCGGGACAGGGCCTCTACGAGCAGTACTTC; CDR3 protein: CASSPGAGQGLYEQYF
J gene: TRBJ1-2; clone size: few; D gene: TRBD1; V gene: TRBV27; CDR3 DNA: TGTGCCAGCAGTTCTAGGGGACAGGGGCCATATGGCTACACCTTC; CDR3 protein: CASSSRGQGPYGYTF
J gene: TRBJ2-7; clone size: NA; D gene: NA; V gene: TRBV6-1; CDR3 DNA: TGTGCCAGCACCCCGACACCGGGACTTAGCGAGCAGTACTTC; CDR3 protein: CASTPTPGLSEQYF
J gene: TRBJ2-1; clone size: few; D gene: TRBD2; V gene: TRBV18; CDR3 DNA: TGTGCCAGCTCACCATCAACTAGCGGGGGCCCCAATGAGCAGTTCTTC; CDR3 protein: CASSPSTSGGPNEQFF
J gene: TRBJ1-2; clone size: NA; D gene: TRBD1; V gene: TRBV6-6; CDR3 DNA: TGTGCCAGCAGTATAACCGGGACAGGGGGCGGTGGCTACACCTTC; CDR3 protein: CASSITGTGGGGYTF
J gene: TRBJ2-1; clone size: few; D gene: TRBD1; V gene: TRBV5-1; CDR3 DNA: TGCGCCAGCAGAGACAGGGGAGTTAACCATGAGCAGTTCTTC; CDR3 protein: CASRDRGVNHEQFF
J gene: TRBJ2-1; clone size: NA; D gene: TRBD2; V gene: TRBV13; CDR3 DNA: TGTGCCAGCAGCTTAGGCCAGAGCCGGACTAGCGGGATCGCGCAGTTCTTC; CDR3 protein: CASSLGQSRTSGIAQFF
J gene: TRBJ2-7; clone size: NA; D gene: NA; V gene: TRBV11-2; CDR3 DNA: TGTGCCAGCAGCTTTGTTGGCTTGGAGCAGTACTTC; CDR3 protein: CASSFVGLEQYF
J gene: TRBJ1-4; clone size: NA; D gene: TRBD1; V gene: TRBV18; CDR3 DNA: TGTGCCAGCTCACCACCGGGACAGTTTAATGAAAAACTGTTTTTT; CDR3 protein: CASSPPGQFNEKLFF
J gene: TRBJ1-2; clone size: NA; D gene: NA; V gene: TRBV7-9; CDR3 DNA: TGTGCCAGCAGCTTATCAGGGGTGAACTATGGCTACACCTTC; CDR3 protein: CASSLSGVNYGYTF
J gene: TRBJ2-1; clone size: NA; D gene: NA; V gene: TRBV12-1; CDR3 DNA: TGTGCCAGCAGCCAACTAGCGGGAGGGCCAGCCTACAATGAGCAGTTCTTC; CDR3 protein: CASSQLAGGPAYNEQFF
J gene: TRBJ1-1; clone size: NA; D gene: NA; V gene: TRBV27; CDR3 DNA: TGTGCCAGCAGTTTATCTATGAACACTGAAGCTTTCTTT; CDR3 protein: CASSLSMNTEAFF
J gene: TRBJ2-5; clone size: NA; D gene: TRBD2; V gene: TRBV19; CDR3 DNA: TGTGCCAGTAGTAACAGGAAACTAGCGGGATCCCAAGAGACCCAGTACTTC; CDR3 protein: CASSNRKLAGSQETQYF
J gene: TRBJ1-1; clone size: NA; D gene: TRBD1; V gene: TRBV4-3; CDR3 DNA: TGCGCCAGCAGCCCGGGACAGGGGGCTGAAGCTTTCTTT; CDR3 protein: CASSPGQGAEAFF
J gene: TRBJ2-7; clone size: NA; D gene: NA; V gene: TRBV15; CDR3 DNA: TGTGCCACCAGCAGAGGAGTACAGGGACCCTACGAGCAGTACTTC; CDR3 protein: CATSRGVQGPYEQYF
J gene: TRBJ1-3; clone size: NA; D gene: NA; V gene: TRBV30; CDR3 DNA: TGTGCCTGGAGTGGCCGAGGGAGAAGCTCTGGAAACACCATATATTTT; CDR3 protein: CAWSGRGRSSGNTIYF
J gene: TRBJ2-1; clone size: NA; D gene: TRBD2; V gene: TRBV19; CDR3 DNA: TGTGCCAGTAGTATAGACGGGATAGCGGGAAGGAATGAGCAGTTCTTC; CDR3 protein: CASSIDGIAGRNEQFF
J gene: TRBJ2-7; clone size: few; D gene: NA; V gene: TRBV5-1; CDR3 DNA: TGCGCCAGCAGCTTGGATGGGGCGCCCTCCTACGAGCAGTACTTC; CDR3 protein: CASSLDGAPSYEQYF
J gene: TRBJ2-5; clone size: NA; D gene: TRBD2; V gene: TRBV5-6; CDR3 DNA: TGTGCCAGCAGCTTGAGGGGTAGCGGGGGCCAAGAGACCCAGTACTTC; CDR3 protein: CASSLRGSGGQETQYF
J gene: TRBJ2-5; clone size: NA; D gene: TRBD2; V gene: TRBV15; CDR3 DNA: TGTGCCACCAGCAAACTAGCGGGGGGCCAAGAGACCCAGTACTTC; CDR3 protein: CATSKLAGGQETQYF
J gene: TRBJ2-2; clone size: NA; D gene: TRBD2; V gene: TRBV9; CDR3 DNA: TGTGCCAGCAGCGTTAGCGGGGGCCCGAACACCGGGGAGCTGTTTTTT; CDR3 protein: CASSVSGGPNTGELFF
J gene: TRBJ2-3; clone size: NA; D gene: NA; V gene: TRBV7-6; CDR3 DNA: TGTGCCAGCAGCAGTGGAGGGGATACGCAGTATTTT; CDR3 protein: CASSSGGDTQYF